These 21 T cell receptor beta chains share one sample of origin, sequenced in a study of T cell repertoires in cytomegalovirus infection. TCRdb recomputed calls from the reads with MiXCR, one row per CDR3 protein. The sample carries fewer than 350,000 distinct CDR3 sequences, roughly a sixth recorded once. Sequences were obtained from PBMCs. The receptors come from a human donor in good health (CMV status not recorded). Some clones in this sample may be carry-over from other donors' samples.

CDR3 loop: CASSPGQGDLKLFF. CDR3 nucleotides: TGCGCCAGCAGTCCGGGACAGGGGGATTTAAAACTGTTTTTT. This chain uses TRBV5-1 with TRBJ1-4, with 11 nucleotides matching TRBD1. The germline V gene encodes CDR1 SGHRS and CDR2 YFSETQ. This CDR3 comprises 14 residues. V dropped 5 bases and J dropped 10; count of bases not matched to a gene: 7.

The chain combines TRBV4-2 with TRBJ1-2, with D possibly TRBD1 on 5 matching bases. Germline V gene lookup returns CDR1 LGHNA and CDR2 YNFKEQ. With 0 bases removed from V and 3 bases from J, the gap between germline ends came to 11 bases. CDR3 length equals 15 residues. CDR3 in amino acids: CASSQDQGEYYGYTF. CDR3 DNA: TGTGCCAGCAGCCAAGATCAAGGGGAATACTATGGCTACACCTTC.

This clonotype occurred many times. This chain uses TRBV27 with TRBJ2-7, with 7 bases identical to TRBD1. Germline-derived CDR1 and CDR2 are MNHEY and SMNVEV (reference sequence). The CDR3 is 14 amino acids. Trimming at V came to 5 bases and at J to 2 bases, leaving 6 bases not matched to a gene. The CDR3, as DNA: TGTGCCAGCAGTCCGGGACAGAATACCTACGAGCAGTACTTC. Amino acids: CASSPGQNTYEQYF.

This clonotype has just a few counts. The chain combines TRBV4-2 with TRBJ2-5; TRBD2 matches at 8 bases. From germline, CDR1 is LGHNA and CDR2 YNFKEQ. The CDR3 is made up of 14 amino acids. Trimming took 6 bases from V and 5 from J; bases not matched to a gene: 8. CDR3 residues: CASSTGTRGETQYF. The DNA for the CDR3 is TGTGCCAGCAGTACCGGGACTAGAGGGGAGACCCAGTACTTC.

V is TRBV25-1 and J is TRBJ1-1; D perhaps matches TRBD1 (5 bases). The CDR3 loop spans 12 amino acids. The germline V gene has CDR1 MGHDK and CDR2 SYGVNS. Trimming took 2 bases from V and 10 from J, leaving 11 bases between them. CDR3 region: CASSEPTERAFF. The DNA of the CDR3 is TGTGCCAGCAGTGAACCGACAGAGCGAGCTTTCTTT.

This clonotype was counted many times. This chain links TRBV12-3 or TRBV12-4 with TRBJ2-3; D is unclear. This CDR3 is built from 13 residues. Trimming took off 5 bases at V and 2 bases at J, with 8 bases between the two ends. As DNA, the CDR3 is TGTGCCAGCAGTCACCGGGCCACAGATACGCAGTATTTT. It codes for CASSHRATDTQYF.

This clonotype was seen at least ten times. The V call is TRBV28, the J call TRBJ1-2; tentatively, D is TRBD1 (5 bases). The germline CDR1 and CDR2 sequences are MDHEN and SYDVKM. CDR3 length equals 16 residues. Deletions cut 7 bases from V and 1 base from J, with 19 bases between. The CDR3, as DNA: TGTGCCAGCACCCAGGGCGTCACAGACGATAACTATGGCTACACCTTC. Protein: CASTQGVTDDNYGYTF.

This clonotype occurred a few times. This rearrangement joins TRBV24-1 to TRBJ2-7; no clear D. This CDR3 contains 12 residues. Germline CDR1 reads KGHDR; CDR2 reads SFDVKD. V dropped 4 bases and J dropped 6 bases, with 9 bases sitting between them. The CDR3 sequence: CATSDPLGEQYF. The CDR3 nucleotides read TGTGCCACCAGTGACCCCTTGGGCGAGCAGTACTTC.

V usage is TRBV7-9 and J usage is TRBJ2-7, with 10 nucleotides matching TRBD1. This CDR3 region has 14 residues. The V and J ends lost 8 bases and 5 bases, in that order; junction bases with no gene match: 9. CDR1 is SEHNR, CDR2 FQNEAQ, per germline (reference sequence). The CDR3 region is CASVLGQGFNEQYF. The CDR3 bases are TGTGCCAGCGTACTGGGACAGGGGTTCAACGAGCAGTACTTC.

The table lists this clonotype with many counts. V and J are TRBV7-6 and TRBJ2-6; 8 nucleotides line up with TRBD1. The CDR3 has 16 residues. CDR1 SGHVS and CDR2 FNYEAQ come from the germline V gene. V shed 4 bases and J 0 bases; nucleotides not matched to a gene: 2. CDR3 bases: TGTGCCAGCAGCTCTGGACAGGGCTCTGGGGCCAACGTCCTGACTTTC. Protein sequence: CASSSGQGSGANVLTF.

This clonotype has ten or more counts. The DNA of the CDR3 is TGTGCCAGCAGTACCACGACAGGGTCGGGTGAAAAACTGTTTTTT. As protein: CASSTTTGSGEKLFF. The rearrangement joins TRBV2 to TRBJ1-4; 7 nucleotides match TRBD1. Germline loops: CDR1 SNHLY, CDR2 FYNNEI. This CDR3 is 15 amino acids long. V trimming: 5 bases; J trimming: 7 bases; junction bases outside the gene matches: 10. Full variable domain (outside the CDR3, taken from reference TRBV2 and TRBJ1-4): EPEVTQTPSHQVTQMGQEVILRCVPISNHLYFYWYRQILGQKVEFLVSFYNNEISEKSEIFDDQFSVERPDGSNFTLKIRSTKLEDSAMYFCASSTTTGSGEKLFFGSGTQLSVL.

The chain uses TRBV6-2 or TRBV6-3 and TRBJ2-3; 7 bases line up with TRBD2. Germline lookup yields CDR1 MNHEY and CDR2 SVGEGT. This CDR3 spans 17 amino acids. J gave up 2 bases and V 2 bases, and 10 bases lay outside the gene matches. The CDR3 here is CASSYVLRDYYTDTQYF. The CDR3 DNA sequence: TGTGCCAGCAGTTACGTTCTCCGGGACTATTACACAGATACGCAGTATTTT.

This clonotype was detected ten times or more. The chain couples TRBV12-3 or TRBV12-4 to TRBJ1-1; tentatively, D is TRBD1 (6 bases). With 3 bases removed from V and 4 bases from J, the gap between germline ends came to 12 bases. The CDR3 has 14 residues. CDR3: CASSLEGDGTEAFF. The CDR3 DNA is TGTGCCAGCAGTTTGGAGGGGGACGGCACTGAAGCTTTCTTT.

This clonotype appeared many times. This chain's CDR3 is CASSEAGQDEQYF. The CDR3 coding sequence is TGTGCCAGCAGCGAAGCAGGCCAGGACGAGCAGTACTTC. The chain combines TRBV7-3 with TRBJ2-7; D is ambiguous. The CDR3 sequence is 13 residues long. Trimming pared 5 bases from V and 5 bases from J, leaving 13 bases between. Germline CDR1 SGHTA, CDR2 FQGTGA.

This clonotype was counted ten times or more. The J gene is TRBJ2-3, the V gene TRBV12-3 or TRBV12-4; D may be TRBD1 (6 bases). V was shortened by 6 bases and J by 1 base, with 17 bases between the two germline ends. The CDR3 is 16 residues long. The DNA of the CDR3 is TGTGCCAGCAGCTCCGGGCAGGGGATGGGCACAGATACGCAGTATTTT. Translation gives CASSSGQGMGTDTQYF.

This clonotype was detected only a few times. V gene TRBV10-3 combines with J gene TRBJ1-1; D is possibly TRBD1 (5 bases). Deletions cut 0 bases from V and 7 bases from J, with 6 bases between. Germline V CDR1 and CDR2: ENHRY, SYGVKD. The CDR3 is made up of 12 amino acids. The CDR3 protein is CAISESGGEAFF. Here the CDR3 DNA reads TGTGCCATCAGTGAGTCGGGGGGTGAAGCTTTCTTT.

There are many counts of this clonotype. The gene calls are TRBV2 and TRBJ1-6; 9 positions agree with TRBD1. Germline V CDR1 and CDR2: SNHLY, FYNNEI. The CDR3 consists of 16 residues. Trimming took 5 bases from V and 7 from J; bases not matched to a gene: 9. The CDR3 bases are TGTGCCAGCAGTACCGAGGGACAGGGAGGGAATTCACCCCTCCACTTT. Translating it yields CASSTEGQGGNSPLHF.

The sample holds a few counts of this clonotype. This sequence joins TRBV2 and TRBJ1-5; D is unclear. V lost 6 bases and J 4 bases, leaving 13 bases between the germline ends. The CDR3 loop spans 14 amino acids. Germline V CDR1 and CDR2: SNHLY, FYNNEI. The CDR3 DNA sequence: TGTGCCAGCAGACCCTTCTCAGAAAATCAGCCCCAGCATTTT. Translating it yields CASRPFSENQPQHF. The full variable domain, its missing parts supplied by reference TRBV2 and TRBJ1-5, is EPEVTQTPSHQVTQMGQEVILRCVPISNHLYFYWYRQILGQKVEFLVSFYNNEISEKSEIFDDQFSVERPDGSNFTLKIRSTKLEDSAMYFCASRPFSENQPQHFGDGTRLSIL.

This clonotype was seen ten or more times. The chain joins TRBV6-2 or TRBV6-3 to TRBJ1-1; tentative D call: TRBD1 (5 bases). The CDR3 contains 16 residues. Trimming removed 2 bases at V and 3 bases at J, with 16 bases between. Per the germline V gene, CDR1 is MNHEY and CDR2 is SVGEGT. CDR3 residues: CASSYRRQGLDTEAFF. CDR3 DNA: TGTGCCAGCAGTTACCGCCGGCAGGGTTTAGACACTGAAGCTTTCTTT.

The genes are TRBV12-3 or TRBV12-4 and TRBJ2-7; 8 nucleotides line up with TRBD2. V trimming: 5 bases; J trimming: 6 bases; junction bases outside the gene matches: 9. The length of the CDR3 is 14 residues. CDR3 protein: CASSPRFGGGEQYF. Here the CDR3 DNA reads TGTGCCAGCAGTCCGAGGTTCGGGGGGGGCGAGCAGTACTTC.

This clonotype was seen at least ten times. The chain links TRBV7-2 to TRBJ2-5; TRBD2 agrees at 13 bases. From germline, CDR1 is SGHTA and CDR2 FQGNSA. J gave up 5 bases and V 5 bases, and 8 bases lay outside the gene matches. The CDR3 runs 16 residues. The CDR3 nucleotides are TGTGCCAGCAGCACAAAACTAGCGGGGGGGCTTGAGACCCAGTACTTC. Protein sequence: CASSTKLAGGLETQYF. Looking up the rest from reference TRBV7-2 and TRBJ2-5 gives the full variable domain: GAGVSQSPSNKVTEKGKDVELRCDPISGHTALYWYRQSLGQGLEFLIYFQGNSAPDKSGLPSDRFSAERTGGSVSTLTIQRTQQEDSAVYLCASSTKLAGGLETQYFGPGTRLLVL.